Reported below is one T cell receptor beta chain. This entry belongs to a study of T cell responses to AZD1222 COVID-19 vaccine. Clones were read by immunoSEQ multiplex PCR, and TCRdb kept only the in-frame ones, dropping some. The sample lists approximately 120,000 clones; 91% were seen once. V was shortened by 4 bases and J by 2 bases, with 12 bases between the two germline ends. From germline, CDR1 is MNHEY and CDR2 SMNVEV (reference sequence). The CDR3 runs 14 residues. The material was peripheral blood, obtained on day 0 of AZD1222 vaccination. This TCR came from an adult in good health. The rearrangement links TRBV27 to TRBJ2-7; D possibly corresponds to TRBD2 (6 bases). The chain's CDR3 is CASSWGGTAYEQYF. The CDR3 DNA reads as TGTGCCAGCAGTTGGGGCGGGACCGCCTACGAGCAGTACTTC.